This is a list of T cell receptor beta chains from one sample in a study of blood T cell repertoires in COVID-19. The repertoire was sequenced with immunoSEQ multiplex PCR; TCRdb's copy has only in-frame clones and lacks some. The sample includes approximately 280,000 clones, 80% to 90% of them seen just once. Material for sequencing was peripheral blood. Source of these receptors: a woman between 70 and 85 years old with acute or convalescent COVID-19. Both conserved end residues are part of each CDR3. Each record gives: V gene, D gene, clone size, J gene, CDR3 protein, CDR3 DNA. A D gene is named only where the DNA matches it firmly. Size is omitted from some rows. Given values are once, few, many or a class for expanded clones.

v_gene: TRBV7-9; d_gene: NA; abundance: NA; j_gene: TRBJ1-1; CDR3aa: CASSLIRNTEAFF; CDR3nt: TGTGCCAGCAGCTTAATTCGGAACACTGAAGCTTTCTTT
v_gene: TRBV12-5; d_gene: TRBD1; abundance: NA; j_gene: TRBJ1-2; CDR3aa: CASGLLNRGYGYTF; CDR3nt: TGTGCTAGTGGTTTGTTAAACAGGGGCTATGGCTACACCTTC
v_gene: TRBV2; d_gene: TRBD2; abundance: NA; j_gene: TRBJ2-3; CDR3aa: CASRTSGGTDTQYF; CDR3nt: TGTGCCAGCAGGACTAGCGGGGGGACAGATACGCAGTATTTT
v_gene: TRBV7-8; d_gene: NA; abundance: NA; j_gene: TRBJ1-1; CDR3aa: CASSLESSGTEAFF; CDR3nt: TGTGCCAGCAGCTTAGAATCCTCCGGCACTGAAGCTTTCTTT
v_gene: TRBV3-1/TRBV3-2; d_gene: NA; abundance: once; j_gene: TRBJ2-6; CDR3aa: CASSQETGRGANVLTF; CDR3nt: TGTGCCAGCAGCCAAGAAACCGGTCGTGGGGCCAACGTCCTGACTTTC
v_gene: TRBV2; d_gene: NA; abundance: NA; j_gene: TRBJ1-4; CDR3aa: CASSSEEKLFF; CDR3nt: TGTGCCAGCAGCTCGGAGGAAAAACTGTTTTTT
v_gene: TRBV4-1; d_gene: NA; abundance: NA; j_gene: TRBJ1-1; CDR3aa: CASSPGPGSPNTEAFF; CDR3nt: TGCGCCAGCAGCCCGGGTCCCGGGAGCCCAAACACTGAAGCTTTCTTT
v_gene: TRBV2; d_gene: NA; abundance: few; j_gene: TRBJ1-1; CDR3aa: CASLSDMNTEAFF; CDR3nt: TGTGCCAGCTTATCTGACATGAACACTGAAGCTTTCTTT
v_gene: TRBV19; d_gene: NA; abundance: NA; j_gene: TRBJ1-5; CDR3aa: CASSIAGGGHNQPQHF; CDR3nt: TGTGCCAGTAGTATCGCCGGGGGGGGGCACAATCAGCCCCAGCATTTT
v_gene: TRBV2; d_gene: NA; abundance: NA; j_gene: TRBJ2-7; CDR3aa: CASSPLYEQYF; CDR3nt: TGTGCCAGCAGCCCCCTCTACGAGCAGTACTTC
v_gene: TRBV7-9; d_gene: TRBD1; abundance: NA; j_gene: TRBJ1-5; CDR3aa: CASSGSGTAGGQPQHF; CDR3nt: TGTGCCAGCAGCGGTAGCGGGACAGCTGGAGGTCAGCCCCAGCATTTT
v_gene: TRBV6-6; d_gene: NA; abundance: NA; j_gene: TRBJ2-5; CDR3aa: CASSYSRETQYF; CDR3nt: TGTGCCAGCAGTTACTCCCGGGAGACCCAGTACTTC
v_gene: TRBV7-3; d_gene: TRBD1; abundance: once; j_gene: TRBJ2-3; CDR3aa: CASSLSRGRTDTQYF; CDR3nt: TGTGCCAGCAGCTTATCTAGGGGGCGAACAGATACGCAGTATTTT
v_gene: TRBV5-1; d_gene: NA; abundance: NA; j_gene: TRBJ1-2; CDR3aa: CATRGGWEYGYTF; CDR3nt: TGCGCCACCCGCGGGGGATGGGAGTATGGCTACACCTTC
v_gene: TRBV2; d_gene: TRBD2; abundance: NA; j_gene: TRBJ2-1; CDR3aa: CASRLAGEQFF; CDR3nt: TGTGCCAGCCGTCTAGCGGGGGAGCAGTTCTTC
v_gene: TRBV19; d_gene: NA; abundance: NA; j_gene: TRBJ1-1; CDR3aa: CASIRQGGNTEAFF; CDR3nt: TGTGCCAGTATAAGGCAGGGAGGTAACACTGAAGCTTTCTTT
v_gene: TRBV24-1; d_gene: NA; abundance: NA; j_gene: TRBJ2-2; CDR3aa: CATSVQGGGTGELFF; CDR3nt: TGTGCCACCAGTGTTCAGGGAGGAGGGACCGGGGAGCTGTTTTTT
v_gene: TRBV5-4; d_gene: NA; abundance: NA; j_gene: TRBJ2-5; CDR3aa: CASSRLVSGERAAQYF; CDR3nt: TGTGCCAGCAGCCGGCTCGTCTCGGGGGAACGGGCGGCCCAGTACTTC
v_gene: TRBV2; d_gene: TRBD1; abundance: NA; j_gene: TRBJ1-1; CDR3aa: CASTGGTGGREAFF; CDR3nt: TGTGCCAGCACTGGGGGGACAGGGGGTAGGGAAGCTTTCTTT
v_gene: TRBV5-6; d_gene: NA; abundance: NA; j_gene: TRBJ1-2; CDR3aa: CASSLTDVRAF; CDR3nt: TGTGCCAGCAGCTTGACCGACGTACGGGCCTTC
v_gene: TRBV7-6; d_gene: TRBD2; abundance: NA; j_gene: TRBJ2-3; CDR3aa: CASSIAGGKGDTQYF; CDR3nt: TGTGCCAGCAGCATAGCGGGGGGGAAGGGAGATACGCAGTATTTT
v_gene: TRBV2; d_gene: TRBD1; abundance: NA; j_gene: TRBJ2-7; CDR3aa: CASSILTGSDEQYF; CDR3nt: TGTGCCAGCAGTATTCTGACAGGGTCCGACGAGCAGTACTTC
v_gene: TRBV2; d_gene: TRBD1; abundance: NA; j_gene: TRBJ1-1; CDR3aa: CASSGDRVAEAFF; CDR3nt: TGTGCCAGCAGTGGGGACAGGGTCGCTGAAGCTTTCTTT
v_gene: TRBV19; d_gene: TRBD1; abundance: NA; j_gene: TRBJ2-3; CDR3aa: CASSIMGQRGVTDTQYF; CDR3nt: TGTGCCAGTAGTATCATGGGACAGCGAGGCGTCACAGATACGCAGTATTTT
v_gene: TRBV6-5; d_gene: NA; abundance: NA; j_gene: TRBJ1-1; CDR3aa: CASSMGGGTEAFF; CDR3nt: TGTGCCAGCAGTATGGGGGGGGGCACTGAAGCTTTCTTT
v_gene: TRBV19; d_gene: NA; abundance: few; j_gene: TRBJ1-4; CDR3aa: CASHIRTGNEKLFF; CDR3nt: TGTGCCAGTCACATCCGGACGGGAAATGAAAAACTGTTTTTT
v_gene: TRBV12-5; d_gene: NA; abundance: NA; j_gene: TRBJ2-1; CDR3aa: CASGGLDDNEQFF; CDR3nt: TGTGCTAGTGGAGGACTGGACGACAATGAGCAGTTCTTC
v_gene: TRBV19; d_gene: NA; abundance: NA; j_gene: TRBJ2-5; CDR3aa: CASSQAPQGPQYF; CDR3nt: TGTGCCAGTAGTCAGGCCCCCCAGGGGCCCCAGTACTTC
v_gene: TRBV27; d_gene: TRBD2; abundance: NA; j_gene: TRBJ2-1; CDR3aa: CASSLFRGGLEQFF; CDR3nt: TGTGCCAGCAGTTTATTTCGGGGGGGCCTTGAGCAGTTCTTC
v_gene: TRBV3-1/TRBV3-2; d_gene: NA; abundance: few; j_gene: TRBJ1-6; CDR3aa: CASSQRESPLHF; CDR3nt: TGTGCCAGCAGCCAGAGGGAATCACCCCTCCACTTT
v_gene: TRBV5-1; d_gene: NA; abundance: NA; j_gene: TRBJ1-1; CDR3aa: CASSLYSGGTEAFF; CDR3nt: TGCGCCAGCAGCTTGTACAGCGGGGGCACTGAAGCTTTCTTT
v_gene: TRBV5-1; d_gene: NA; abundance: NA; j_gene: TRBJ2-7; CDR3aa: CASRTDSKGHEQYF; CDR3nt: TGCGCCAGCAGAACGGACAGTAAAGGGCACGAGCAGTACTTC
v_gene: TRBV5-4; d_gene: TRBD1; abundance: few; j_gene: TRBJ1-4; CDR3aa: CASTTGGHLAGEKLFF; CDR3nt: TGTGCCAGCACAACAGGGGGCCACCTGGCAGGGGAAAAACTGTTTTTT
v_gene: TRBV5-1; d_gene: NA; abundance: few; j_gene: TRBJ1-4; CDR3aa: CASSYTTNEKLFF; CDR3nt: TGCGCCAGCAGCTACACAACTAATGAAAAACTGTTTTTT
v_gene: TRBV12-5; d_gene: NA; abundance: few; j_gene: TRBJ1-5; CDR3aa: CASGLVGGGSNQPQHF; CDR3nt: TGTGCTAGTGGTTTGGTAGGGGGGGGAAGCAATCAGCCCCAGCATTTT
v_gene: TRBV5-6; d_gene: NA; abundance: NA; j_gene: TRBJ2-7; CDR3aa: CASSFAQRRSYEQYF; CDR3nt: TGTGCCAGCAGCTTTGCGCAGCGACGCTCCTACGAGCAGTACTTC
v_gene: TRBV15; d_gene: NA; abundance: NA; j_gene: TRBJ2-3; CDR3aa: CATSRDYRDTQYF; CDR3nt: TGTGCCACCAGCAGAGATTACCGGGATACGCAGTATTTT
v_gene: TRBV19; d_gene: NA; abundance: NA; j_gene: TRBJ1-1; CDR3aa: CASSMTRSTEAFF; CDR3nt: TGTGCCAGTAGTATGACCAGGTCCACTGAAGCTTTCTTT
v_gene: TRBV2; d_gene: NA; abundance: NA; j_gene: TRBJ1-4; CDR3aa: CASIPLGEKLFF; CDR3nt: TGTGCCAGCATTCCCCTCGGGGAAAAACTGTTTTTT
v_gene: TRBV29-1; d_gene: NA; abundance: NA; j_gene: TRBJ2-7; CDR3aa: CSVEAGDTGVQYF; CDR3nt: TGCAGCGTTGAAGCCGGGGACACCGGCGTGCAGTACTTC
v_gene: TRBV10-3; d_gene: TRBD2; abundance: once; j_gene: TRBJ2-3; CDR3aa: CAISESGDSTDTQYF; CDR3nt: TGTGCCATCAGTGAAAGCGGGGATAGCACAGATACGCAGTATTTT
v_gene: TRBV12-5; d_gene: NA; abundance: NA; j_gene: TRBJ2-7; CDR3aa: CASGLLGSHEQYF; CDR3nt: TGTGCTAGTGGTTTGCTCGGGAGCCACGAGCAGTACTTC
v_gene: TRBV6-6; d_gene: TRBD1; abundance: NA; j_gene: TRBJ1-2; CDR3aa: CASSPGQGLIYTF; CDR3nt: TGTGCCAGCAGCCCTGGACAGGGGTTAATCTACACCTTC
v_gene: TRBV6-5; d_gene: NA; abundance: NA; j_gene: TRBJ1-4; CDR3aa: CASLLGANEKLFF; CDR3nt: TGTGCCAGCTTATTAGGGGCTAATGAAAAACTGTTTTTT
v_gene: TRBV7-2; d_gene: NA; abundance: NA; j_gene: TRBJ1-2; CDR3aa: CASSLRGNYGYTF; CDR3nt: TGTGCCAGCAGCTTAAGAGGGAACTATGGCTACACCTTC
v_gene: TRBV9; d_gene: TRBD2; abundance: NA; j_gene: TRBJ2-6; CDR3aa: CASSFKTSGGSGANVLTF; CDR3nt: TGTGCCAGCAGCTTTAAGACTAGCGGGGGATCTGGGGCCAACGTCCTGACTTTC
v_gene: TRBV2; d_gene: NA; abundance: NA; j_gene: TRBJ1-4; CDR3aa: CASSEAETTNEKLFF; CDR3nt: TGTGCCAGCAGTGAGGCGGAGACAACTAATGAAAAACTGTTTTTT
v_gene: TRBV2; d_gene: NA; abundance: NA; j_gene: TRBJ1-5; CDR3aa: CASSVGSNQPQHF; CDR3nt: TGTGCCAGCAGTGTCGGTAGCAATCAGCCCCAGCATTTT
v_gene: TRBV5-4; d_gene: NA; abundance: NA; j_gene: TRBJ1-3; CDR3aa: CASSFEQRVNTIYF; CDR3nt: TGTGCCAGCAGCTTCGAACAGAGGGTAAACACCATATATTTT
v_gene: TRBV4-2; d_gene: NA; abundance: few; j_gene: TRBJ1-4; CDR3aa: CASTRVGEEKLFF; CDR3nt: TGTGCCAGCACGAGGGTCGGTGAGGAAAAACTGTTTTTT
v_gene: TRBV6-5; d_gene: TRBD1; abundance: NA; j_gene: TRBJ1-2; CDR3aa: CASSRSGGANYGYTF; CDR3nt: TGTGCCAGCAGTCGTTCAGGGGGCGCGAACTATGGCTACACCTTC
v_gene: TRBV18; d_gene: TRBD2; abundance: NA; j_gene: TRBJ2-5; CDR3aa: CASSPRTSGGETQYF; CDR3nt: TGTGCCAGCTCACCGCGGACTAGCGGGGGAGAGACCCAGTACTTC
v_gene: TRBV7-9; d_gene: NA; abundance: NA; j_gene: TRBJ2-7; CDR3aa: CASSSYLNYEQYF; CDR3nt: TGTGCCAGCAGCTCCTACCTTAACTACGAGCAGTACTTC
v_gene: TRBV5-1; d_gene: TRBD1; abundance: NA; j_gene: TRBJ2-5; CDR3aa: CASQIQGVQETQYF; CDR3nt: TGCGCCAGTCAGATTCAGGGGGTTCAAGAGACCCAGTACTTC
v_gene: TRBV6-5; d_gene: NA; abundance: NA; j_gene: TRBJ1-6; CDR3aa: CASTALGSYNSPLHF; CDR3nt: TGTGCCAGCACGGCCCTGGGGAGTTATAATTCACCCCTCCACTTT
v_gene: TRBV2; d_gene: TRBD2; abundance: NA; j_gene: TRBJ2-1; CDR3aa: CASSEGTSGGQFF; CDR3nt: TGTGCCAGCAGTGAAGGTACTAGCGGGGGACAGTTCTTC
v_gene: TRBV18; d_gene: TRBD2; abundance: NA; j_gene: TRBJ2-5; CDR3aa: CASSPLSGGGQETQYF; CDR3nt: TGTGCCAGCTCACCCCTTAGCGGGGGGGGACAAGAGACCCAGTACTTC
v_gene: TRBV5-5; d_gene: NA; abundance: NA; j_gene: TRBJ1-6; CDR3aa: CASAGRTDNSPLHF; CDR3nt: TGTGCCAGCGCGGGAAGGACGGATAATTCACCCCTCCACTTT
v_gene: TRBV5-1; d_gene: TRBD1; abundance: NA; j_gene: TRBJ1-1; CDR3aa: CASSLQGASEAFF; CDR3nt: TGCGCCAGCAGCTTGCAGGGGGCATCTGAAGCTTTCTTT